This T cell receptor (beta chain) was found in a study of glioma-infiltrating T cells. Germline V gene sequence: CDR1 SGHAT, CDR2 FQNNGV. Trimming removed 5 bases at V and 0 bases at J, with 9 bases between. This CDR3 has 14 amino acids. Amplification of TCR alpha and beta CDR3 regions from RNA used iRepertoire nested multiplex PCR. One-step reverse transcription and amplification started from approximately 100-400 ng of tissue mRNA or PBMC total RNA. TCRdb used MiXCR to reprocess the multiplex PCR reads, holding one entry per CDR3 protein. The table includes roughly 190,000 distinct CDR3 sequences, over 25% detected once.

The receptor was derived from a human donor with low-grade glioma or glioblastoma, undergoing nonglioma brain surgery, or in good health (not recorded which). The specimen was glioma tissue, nonneoplastic brain tissue, or PBMCs (not recorded which). The chain is built from TRBV11-2 and TRBJ2-3, with a possible D match to TRBD2 (5 bases). The CDR3 DNA sequence: TGTGCCAGCAGCCCAGTAGCGAGCACAGATACGCAGTATTTT. As protein: CASSPVASTDTQYF.